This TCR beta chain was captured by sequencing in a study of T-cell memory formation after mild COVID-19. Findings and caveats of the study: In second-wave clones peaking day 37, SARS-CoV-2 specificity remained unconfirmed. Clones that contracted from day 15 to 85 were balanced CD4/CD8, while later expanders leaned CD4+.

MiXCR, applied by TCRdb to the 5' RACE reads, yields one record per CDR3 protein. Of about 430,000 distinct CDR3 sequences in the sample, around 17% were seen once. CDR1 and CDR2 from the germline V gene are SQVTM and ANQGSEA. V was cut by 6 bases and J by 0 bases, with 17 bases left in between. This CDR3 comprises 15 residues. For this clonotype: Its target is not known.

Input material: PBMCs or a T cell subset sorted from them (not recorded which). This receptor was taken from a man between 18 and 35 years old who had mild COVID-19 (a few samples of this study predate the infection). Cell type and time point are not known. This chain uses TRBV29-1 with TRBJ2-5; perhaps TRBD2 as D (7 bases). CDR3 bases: TGCAGCGTGGGGGGGGGCCGAATGTACCAAGAGACCCAGTACTTC. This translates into CSVGGGRMYQETQYF.